This T cell receptor (beta chain) stems from a study of blood T cell repertoires in COVID-19. Background on the study: Spain, Italy and the United States supplied samples that represented acute and convalescent COVID-19. Nucleic acid was either cDNA or gDNA, and it came from T cells, B-cell-depleted T cells, or PBMCs.

Original processing methods: Scientists estimated how many nucleated cells there were by amplifying reference gene primers. TCRdb's table, derived via immunoSEQ multiplex PCR, lists solely in-frame clones and lacks some. V, J and clone size are those of that table, while D and trimming were read from the DNA. The sample has approximately 52,000 clones; 80% to 85% are singletons. V lost 0 bases, J lost 3 bases, and 5 bases stayed unmatched. CDR3 length: 15 amino acids. Germline loops: CDR1 SGHNT, CDR2 YYREEE (reference sequence). Sequences were obtained from peripheral blood. The sequence was obtained from a woman of 80 years or more with acute or convalescent COVID-19. This chain uses TRBV5-4 with TRBJ1-2; TRBD1 matches 7 bases. In DNA form, the CDR3 reads TGTGCCAGCAGCTTGGTCGGAGGGGGCGACTATGGCTACACCTTC. Translating gives CASSLVGGGDYGYTF.